Listed here are 21 T cell receptor beta chains from one sample, sequenced in a study of early T cells in non-severe SARS-CoV-2 infection. MiXCR, applied by TCRdb to the 5' RACE reads, yields one record per CDR3 protein. The data contain 35,000 to 45,000 distinct CDR3 sequences, approximately 5.9% of them seen just once; the ten biggest clones take up approximately 8.4%. This sample comprised whole blood, obtained at baseline. Source of these receptors: an adult who was a healthcare worker with PCR-confirmed SARS-CoV-2 infection or an uninfected control (not recorded which).

The chain combines TRBV10-3 with TRBJ1-1, with a possible D match to TRBD1 (5 bases). This CDR3 has 13 residues. Trimming pared 6 bases from V and 5 bases from J, leaving 13 bases between. Looked up from germline, CDR1 is ENHRY and CDR2 is SYGVKD. CDR3 region: CAISSEGLTEAFF. The CDR3, as DNA: TGTGCCATCAGCTCTGAGGGGCTAACTGAAGCTTTCTTT.

Only a few counts were recorded for this clonotype. The J gene is TRBJ1-1, the V gene TRBV12-3 or TRBV12-4, with D possibly TRBD1 on 5 matching bases. The CDR3 is 14 residues long. Trimming took 1 base from V and 2 from J, leaving 8 bases between them. The CDR3 bases are TGTGCCAGCAGTTTAGACAGGAGCAACACTGAAGCTTTCTTT. This sequence encodes CASSLDRSNTEAFF.

There are many counts of this clonotype. This chain joins TRBV29-1 and TRBJ1-1, with unresolved D. The CDR3 extends over 12 amino acids. Looked up from germline, CDR1 is SQVTM and CDR2 is ANQGSEA. V lost 6 bases, J lost 4 bases, and 12 bases lay in between. The CDR3 DNA reads as TGCAGCGTCGAATGGGGTACCACTGAAGCTTTCTTT. Protein sequence: CSVEWGTTEAFF. The full variable domain, with the rest looked up from reference TRBV29-1 and TRBJ1-1, is SAVISQKPSRDICQRGTSLTIQCQVDSQVTMMFWYRQQPGQSLTLIATANQGSEATYESGFVIDKFPISRPNLTFSTLTVSNMSPEDSSIYLCSVEWGTTEAFFGQGTRLTVV.

The chain carries TRBV6-2 or TRBV6-3 and TRBJ1-1; the match to TRBD1 covers 9 bases. The length of the CDR3 is 18 residues. The germline V gene has CDR1 MNHEY and CDR2 SVGEGT. V shed 2 bases and J 5 bases; nucleotides not matched to a gene: 15. CDR3 nucleotides: TGTGCCAGCAGTTACATCTCGAGTGGGACAGGGATTGGGACTGAAGCTTTCTTT. Translating gives CASSYISSGTGIGTEAFF.

The genes are TRBV2 and TRBJ2-2; D might be TRBD2 (6 bases). The germline V gene encodes CDR1 SNHLY and CDR2 FYNNEI. V lost 5 bases and J 3 bases, leaving 13 bases between the germline ends. The CDR3 is 15 residues long. This CDR3 reads CASSNSPGDTGELFF. CDR3 DNA: TGTGCCAGCAGTAACTCCCCGGGGGACACCGGGGAGCTGTTTTTT.

This clonotype was recorded many times. The chain links TRBV20-1 to TRBJ2-5; D is uncertain. V was pared by 5 bases and J by 0 bases, with 16 bases between. This CDR3 is 15 amino acids long. From germline, CDR1 is DFQATT and CDR2 SNEGSKA (reference sequence). The CDR3 nucleotides read TGCAGTGCTGGGTGGGTCAACCGTCACCAAGAGACCCAGTACTTC. It translates to CSAGWVNRHQETQYF.

The sample holds a few counts of this clonotype. The CDR3 DNA reads TGTGCCAGCAGCCGACTCGGGACTGGCGAAGCTTTCTTT. It codes for CASSRLGTGEAFF. This rearrangement joins TRBV3-2 to TRBJ1-1. TRBV3-2 is designated a pseudogene. The CDR3 has 13 residues.

Ten or more counts support this clonotype. The chain joins TRBV29-1 to TRBJ1-2; a weak D match, TRBD1 (5 bases). In germline, CDR1 is SQVTM, CDR2 ANQGSEA. The CDR3 covers 15 residues. Deletions cut 2 bases from V and 2 bases from J, with 15 bases between. The CDR3: CSVESGRGANYGYTF. CDR3 coding DNA: TGCAGCGTTGAATCGGGAAGAGGGGCGAACTATGGCTACACCTTC. Complete variable domain (other parts from reference TRBV29-1 and TRBJ1-2): SAVISQKPSRDICQRGTSLTIQCQVDSQVTMMFWYRQQPGQSLTLIATANQGSEATYESGFVIDKFPISRPNLTFSTLTVSNMSPEDSSIYLCSVESGRGANYGYTFGSGTRLTVV.

This clonotype was observed many times. The J gene is TRBJ1-5, the V gene TRBV28; D not resolved. The CDR3 is made up of 14 amino acids. From germline, CDR1 is MDHEN and CDR2 SYDVKM. V gave up 7 bases and J gave up 2 bases, with 12 bases separating them. The CDR3 loop is CASTPGGGNQPQHF. In DNA form, the CDR3 reads TGTGCCAGCACTCCGGGAGGAGGCAATCAGCCCCAGCATTTT.

This clonotype occurred many times. V is TRBV5-4 and J is TRBJ1-2; 8 nucleotides line up with TRBD1. V trimming: 2 bases; J trimming: 0 bases; junction bases outside the gene matches: 9. This CDR3 comprises 17 residues. The germline gives CDR1 SGHNT, CDR2 YYREEE (reference sequence). The chain's CDR3 is CASSFWYGTGANYGYTF. The DNA of the CDR3 is TGTGCCAGCAGCTTTTGGTATGGGACAGGAGCTAACTATGGCTACACCTTC.

In this sample, this clonotype turned up many times. The chain uses TRBV5-1 and TRBJ1-6, with D possibly TRBD1 on 6 matching bases. Germline V gene sequence: CDR1 SGHRS, CDR2 YFSETQ. CDR3 size: 14 residues. V gave up 2 bases and J gave up 8 bases, with 11 bases separating them. Here the CDR3 DNA reads TGCGCCAGCAGCTTTGCAGGGGTCGATTCACCCCTCCACTTT. It codes for CASSFAGVDSPLHF. Variable domain in full (rest from reference TRBV5-1 and TRBJ1-6): KAGVTQTPRYLIKTRGQQVTLSCSPISGHRSVSWYQQTPGQGLQFLFEYFSETQRNKGNFPGRFSGRQFSNSRSEMNVSTLELGDSALYLCASSFAGVDSPLHFGNGTRLTVT.

This clonotype showed up just a few times. V usage is TRBV11-2 and J usage is TRBJ2-2; D call uncertain. The CDR3 consists of 14 residues. V was cut by 3 bases and J by 3 bases, with 8 bases left in between. CDR1 SGHAT and CDR2 FQNNGV come from the germline V gene. The CDR3 sequence: CASSFTGDTGELFF. CDR3 DNA: TGTGCCAGCAGCTTTACCGGAGACACCGGGGAGCTGTTTTTT.

This chain connects TRBV29-1 to TRBJ2-4; no clear D gene. CDR1 is SQVTM, CDR2 ANQGSEA, per germline. Trimming removed 0 bases at V and 0 bases at J, with 9 bases between. The CDR3 runs 15 residues. The DNA of the CDR3 is TGCAGCGTTGAAGACAGAAAACTAGCCAAAAACATTCAGTACTTC. This encodes CSVEDRKLAKNIQYF.

This clonotype was recorded at least ten times. The J gene is TRBJ1-6, the V gene TRBV20-1, with 7 bases that match TRBD1. Germline V gene lookup returns CDR1 DFQATT and CDR2 SNEGSKA (reference sequence). The CDR3 runs 13 residues. With 6 bases clipped from V and 9 bases from J, the junction kept 8 bases outside the gene matches. In nucleotides, the CDR3 is TGCAGTGCCCTTGACAGGGAGAGTTCACCCCTCCACTTT. This encodes CSALDRESSPLHF.

J is TRBJ2-7 and V is TRBV27; D possibly corresponds to TRBD1 (6 bases). Germline V gene sequence: CDR1 MNHEY, CDR2 SMNVEV (reference sequence). Trimming took off 3 bases at V and 4 bases at J, with 16 bases between the two ends. CDR3 size: 15 residues. In nucleotides, the CDR3 is TGTGCCAGCAGTTTTTGGACAGATAAGGATTACGAGCAGTACTTC. It yields the protein CASSFWTDKDYEQYF.

The sample holds many counts of this clonotype. The chain is built from TRBV10-1 and TRBJ2-3, with TRBD2 identical over 14 bases. Germline assignment: CDR1 WNHNN and CDR2 SYGVQD (reference sequence). The CDR3 consists of 18 residues. The V gene end was trimmed by 5 bases and the J gene end by 1 base; junction bases not matched to a gene: 8. The CDR3: CASSSPGLAGEGTDTQYF. CDR3 sequence (DNA): TGCGCCAGCAGTAGCCCGGGACTAGCGGGGGAGGGCACAGATACGCAGTATTTT.

Many counts were recorded for this clonotype. V gene TRBV6-4 combines with J gene TRBJ1-5; the D is unclear. The V and J ends lost 2 bases and 2 bases respectively, with 4 bases between them. Germline CDR1 MRHNA, CDR2 SNTAGT. The CDR3 has 13 amino acids. The CDR3 nucleotides are TGTGCCAGCAGTGACGGCGGCAATCAGCCCCAGCATTTT. It codes for CASSDGGNQPQHF.

This clonotype appeared many times. The chain recombines TRBV6-2 or TRBV6-3 with TRBJ2-3, with D perhaps TRBD1 (6 bases). Trimming shortened V by 6 bases and J by 7 bases, and 14 bases separated the two germline ends. The CDR3 has 13 residues. In germline, CDR1 is MNHEY, CDR2 SVGEGT. The CDR3 here is CASRSTGRNTQYF. Written as DNA, the CDR3 is TGTGCCAGCAGGAGCACAGGGCGAAATACGCAGTATTTT.

Ten or more counts support this clonotype. This chain joins TRBV20-1 and TRBJ2-7; D might be TRBD1 (5 bases). CDR1 DFQATT and CDR2 SNEGSKA come from the germline V gene (reference sequence). V was clipped by 7 bases and J by 6 bases, with 19 bases between them. The CDR3 extends over 13 amino acids. The CDR3 DNA reads as TGCAGTGGGGGCAGAAGGCACGTGGGCGAGCAGTACTTC. Protein product: CSGGRRHVGEQYF.

This clonotype was seen at least ten times. V and J are TRBV6-5 and TRBJ2-4; possible D gene TRBD1, 6 bases. The CDR3 loop spans 13 amino acids. The V end was cut by 4 bases, the J end by 7 bases, with 11 bases between. The germline CDR1 and CDR2 sequences are MNHEY and SVGAGI. CDR3 protein: CASSSGDWNIQYF. CDR3 in DNA: TGTGCCAGCAGTTCAGGGGATTGGAACATTCAGTACTTC.

This clonotype was observed at least ten times. The V and J genes are TRBV19 and TRBJ1-5; D might be TRBD1 (5 bases). Trimming shortened V by 4 bases and J by 4 bases, and 14 bases separated the two germline ends. CDR3 length: 15 residues. Germline V gene sequence: CDR1 LNHDA, CDR2 SQIVND (reference sequence). The CDR3, as DNA: TGTGCCAGTAGTACTAACTCCGGGACTAATCAGCCCCAGCATTTT. Protein sequence: CASSTNSGTNQPQHF.